A single sample is the source of the 28 T cell receptor beta chains below, sequenced in a study of CD8+ T cells in alopecia areata. As the sequencing template, cDNA was produced by extracting RNA and reverse transcribing it. The data were produced by immunoSEQ multiplex PCR, yet TCRdb's version contains in-frame clones alone and is incomplete. The data contain roughly 180,000 clones, 50% to 60% of them seen just once; the ten biggest clones take up less than 4%. The sample's treatment: oral pan-JAK inhibitor, 5-10 mg twice daily. Sample: CD4+ T cells sorted from blood, taken at week 4, from a patient treated with tofacitinib. These TCRs come from a human donor with alopecia areata.

This clone was counted only a few times. The chain has TRBV10-3 and TRBJ1-2; D remains unclear. This CDR3 spans 15 amino acids. Germline V lookup: CDR1 ENHRY, CDR2 SYGVKD. Trimming took off 3 bases at V and 3 bases at J, with 14 bases between the two ends. The CDR3 DNA reads TGTGCCATCAGTGAAGAGAGGCAGGCCCACTATGGCTACACCTTC. Translation: CAISEERQAHYGYTF.

The chain links TRBV27 to TRBJ1-1; D call uncertain. The CDR3 covers 13 residues. The germline gives CDR1 MNHEY, CDR2 SMNVEV (reference sequence). Trimming left V 3 bases short and J 4 bases short, with 9 bases between. The CDR3 sequence: CASSLRESTEAFF. Here the CDR3 DNA reads TGTGCCAGCAGTTTGAGGGAGAGCACTGAAGCTTTCTTT.

V and J are TRBV30 and TRBJ2-7; D is unclear. V was pared by 0 bases and J by 3 bases, with 12 bases between. CDR1 is GTSNPN, CDR2 SVGIG, per germline (reference sequence). This CDR3 has 14 residues. The CDR3: CAWSVAWGNYEQYF. The CDR3 nucleotides are TGTGCCTGGAGTGTTGCCTGGGGAAACTACGAGCAGTACTTC.

The V gene is TRBV5-1, the J gene TRBJ2-3; maybe TRBD1 (6 bases). There are 14 residues in the CDR3. Trimming pared 6 bases from V and 0 bases from J, leaving 11 bases between. CDR1 and CDR2 from the germline V gene are SGHRS and YFSETQ. Here the CDR3 reads CASTGTTSTDTQYF. The CDR3 DNA reads as TGCGCCAGCACGGGGACAACTAGCACAGATACGCAGTATTTT.

The chain combines TRBV5-1 with TRBJ2-6; D is undetermined. Trimming left V 4 bases short and J 0 bases short, with 8 bases between. Germline CDR1 SGHRS, CDR2 YFSETQ. The CDR3 is made up of 15 amino acids. CDR3 DNA: TGCGCCAGCAGCCTTCAGAACTCTGGGGCCAACGTCCTGACTTTC. Encoded protein: CASSLQNSGANVLTF.

Only a few counts were recorded for this clone. Other nucleotide sequences in the sample specify the same CDR3. The J gene is TRBJ2-3, the V gene TRBV7-9; D not certain. This CDR3 contains 14 residues. Deletions cut 2 bases from V and 1 base from J, with 7 bases between. CDR1 is SEHNR, CDR2 FQNEAQ, per germline (reference sequence). The CDR3 region has the DNA TGTGCCAGCAGCTTAACCTCGGGCACAGATACGCAGTATTTT. Amino acids: CASSLTSGTDTQYF.

This clone has a single count. The V gene is TRBV29-1, the J gene TRBJ1-1; D is undetermined. CDR3 size: 11 residues. Germline V lookup: CDR1 SQVTM, CDR2 ANQGSEA. The V end was cut by 2 bases, the J end by 8 bases, with 9 bases between. Written as DNA, the CDR3 is TGCAGCGTTGAATTGTTGACAGAAGCTTTCTTT. It encodes CSVELLTEAFF.

This clone was recorded a few times. The chain joins TRBV2 to TRBJ1-1; no clear D gene. The germline CDR1 and CDR2 sequences are SNHLY and FYNNEI. The CDR3 covers 14 residues. Trimming shortened V by 2 bases and J by 8 bases, and 15 bases separated the two germline ends. CDR3 sequence reads: CASSEIPGIPEAFF. CDR3 DNA: TGTGCCAGCAGTGAAATTCCCGGGATACCCGAAGCTTTCTTT.

The CDR3 sequence: CASRYRDSRSNFGNSPLHF. The DNA for the CDR3 is TGCGCCAGCAGGTACCGGGACAGTCGATCGAATTTTGGTAATTCACCCCTCCACTTT. The genes are TRBV5-1 and TRBJ1-6, with 7 bases that match TRBD1. CDR3 size: 19 residues. Germline V gene sequence: CDR1 SGHRS, CDR2 YFSETQ. V shed 5 bases, J shed 6 bases, and the junction held 20 bases outside the gene matches.

This chain connects TRBV7-2 to TRBJ2-5; D not certain. Germline loops: CDR1 SGHTA, CDR2 FQGNSA. The V and J ends lost 1 base and 1 base respectively, with 10 bases between them. The CDR3 is made up of 15 amino acids. CDR3 loop: CASSLGLGSQETQYF. Here the CDR3 DNA reads TGTGCCAGCAGCTTAGGGTTGGGCTCCCAAGAGACCCAGTACTTC.

In its sample, this clone was seen once. Other nucleotide sequences from this sample produce the same CDR3. This chain joins TRBV9 and TRBJ2-5; 8 bases are a match to TRBD1. CDR1 and CDR2 (germline): SGDLS, YYNGEE. V trimming: 0 bases; J trimming: 2 bases; junction bases outside the gene matches: 3. The CDR3 covers 15 residues. The CDR3 spells CASSVVTGGQETQYF. The CDR3 DNA reads TGTGCCAGCAGCGTAGTAACAGGGGGGCAAGAGACCCAGTACTTC.

Points on this clone: At one end, the junction sequence differs from germline, possibly due to a read error. The gene calls are TRBV30 and TRBJ1-3, with D uncertain. The germline CDR1 and CDR2 sequences are GTSNPN and SVGIG (reference sequence). This CDR3 region has 12 residues. CDR3 amino acids: CAWSQPASRLHF. DNA for the CDR3: TGTGCCTGGAGTCAGCCCGCCAGCCGCCTACATTTT.

This clone has just a few counts. This chain joins TRBV29-1 and TRBJ2-7; D might be TRBD1 (5 bases). Per germline, CDR1 SQVTM and CDR2 ANQGSEA. V shed 2 bases and J shed 5 bases, with 16 bases lying between them. This CDR3 is 14 amino acids long. The CDR3 spells CSVELGQGVNEQYF. CDR3 nucleotides: TGCAGCGTTGAATTAGGGCAGGGTGTAAACGAGCAGTACTTC.

The chain couples TRBV5-1 to TRBJ2-1, with 9 bases matching TRBD1. With 4 bases clipped from V and 7 bases from J, the junction kept 6 bases outside the gene matches. Germline CDR1 reads SGHRS; CDR2 reads YFSETQ. This CDR3 region has 14 residues. CDR3 bases: TGCGCCAGCAGCATCCAGGGGACAGGGAATGAGCAGTTCTTC. It encodes CASSIQGTGNEQFF.

This clone turned up a few times. The genes are TRBV29-1 and TRBJ2-7, with TRBD1 matching 10 bases. Germline-derived CDR1 and CDR2 are SQVTM and ANQGSEA. This CDR3 comprises 14 residues. Trimming cost V 7 bases and J 3 bases; bases outside gene matches: 9. In nucleotides, the CDR3 is TGCAGCGCCACGACAGGGGGCCTCGGCTACGAGCAGTACTTC. Translated, it gives CSATTGGLGYEQYF.

V and J are TRBV5-1 and TRBJ2-2; 7 nucleotides match TRBD1. This CDR3 comprises 16 residues. Trimming cost V 0 bases and J 2 bases; bases outside gene matches: 4. The germline V gene encodes CDR1 SGHRS and CDR2 YFSETQ. The CDR3 protein is CASSLEGQLNTGELFF. The CDR3 DNA is TGCGCCAGCAGCTTGGAGGGACAGCTTAACACCGGGGAGCTGTTTTTT.

The CDR3 spells CASSPSAGAQYF. The DNA of the CDR3 is TGTGCCAGCAGCCCCTCTGCGGGGGCACAGTATTTT. V and J are TRBV7-9 and TRBJ2-3, with D maybe TRBD2 (7 bases). V was trimmed by 5 bases and J by 12 bases, leaving 15 bases between them. CDR3 length: 12 residues. Germline V gene lookup returns CDR1 SEHNR and CDR2 FQNEAQ (reference sequence).

The DNA for the CDR3 is TGTGCCAGCAGCTTAGTGGACAGCAATGAGCAGTTCTTC. Translation: CASSLVDSNEQFF. This rearrangement joins TRBV7-9 to TRBJ2-1, with TRBD1 as a possible D gene (6 bases). Trimming removed 1 base from V and 6 bases from J, with 7 bases in between. The germline CDR1 and CDR2 sequences are SEHNR and FQNEAQ (reference sequence). The CDR3 extends over 13 amino acids.

The chain couples TRBV6-6 to TRBJ1-5; maybe TRBD1 (5 bases). V lost 2 bases to trimming and J lost 2 bases, with 10 bases between them. CDR1 MNHNY and CDR2 SVGAGI come from the germline V gene (reference sequence). The CDR3 totals 15 residues. The CDR3: CASSYAREGNQPQHF. CDR3 DNA sequence: TGTGCCAGCAGTTACGCCAGGGAAGGCAATCAGCCCCAGCATTTT.

The V and J genes are TRBV7-2 and TRBJ2-3; 7 bases line up with TRBD1. With 5 bases clipped from V and 0 bases from J, the junction kept 5 bases outside the gene matches. The V gene's germline CDR1 is SGHTA and CDR2 FQGNSA. The CDR3 covers 15 residues. The CDR3 nucleotides are TGTGCCAGCAGCCGCGGACAGGTCAGCACAGATACGCAGTATTTT. The encoded protein is CASSRGQVSTDTQYF.

The chain recombines TRBV25-1 with TRBJ2-5; either TRBD1 or TRBD2 may fit D (5 bases each). The CDR3 extends over 15 amino acids. Germline loops: CDR1 MGHDK, CDR2 SYGVNS. Trimming left V 1 base short and J 4 bases short, with 13 bases between. The CDR3 loop is CASSELSRGVETQYF. The CDR3 DNA sequence: TGTGCCAGCAGTGAATTATCGAGGGGCGTAGAGACCCAGTACTTC.

The chain has TRBV7-2 and TRBJ2-5, with D perhaps TRBD1 (6 bases). Trimming shortened V by 11 bases and J by 5 bases, and 12 bases separated the two germline ends. This CDR3 comprises 11 residues. The V gene's germline CDR1 is SGHTA and CDR2 FQGNSA. CDR3 loop: CASERGETQYF. As DNA, the CDR3 is TGTGCCTCCGAGAGGGGGGAGACCCAGTACTTC. Filled out from reference TRBV7-2 and TRBJ2-5, the complete variable domain reads GAGVSQSPSNKVTEKGKDVELRCDPISGHTALYWYRQSLGQGLEFLIYFQGNSAPDKSGLPSDRFSAERTGGSVSTLTIQRTQQEDSAVYLCASERGETQYFGPGTRLLVL.

Notes on this clone: Its ends do not fully match the called genes, so a read error is possible. The J gene is TRBJ1-2, the V gene TRBV29-1; D is unresolved. CDR1 and CDR2 (germline): SQVTM, ANQGSEA. The CDR3 length is 10 residues. The CDR3 DNA reads as TGCAGCGTTGTCAGTTCCGTGGTGGCCTTC. This encodes CSVVSSVVAF.

This clone has just one count. V gene TRBV27 combines with J gene TRBJ2-3; D unresolved. V lost 3 bases and J 0 bases, leaving 10 bases between the germline ends. Germline loops: CDR1 MNHEY, CDR2 SMNVEV (reference sequence). The CDR3 spans 15 residues. The CDR3 reads CASSFMPTSTDTQYF. CDR3 in DNA: TGTGCCAGCAGTTTTATGCCGACTAGCACAGATACGCAGTATTTT.

The chain links TRBV29-1 to TRBJ2-2, with D possibly matching TRBD2 (6 bases). Germline V gives CDR1 SQVTM, CDR2 ANQGSEA. V lost 4 bases to trimming and J lost 6 bases, with 15 bases between them. CDR3 length: 14 residues. The CDR3: CSVGSGPFSGELFF. Written as DNA, the CDR3 is TGCAGCGTTGGCAGCGGGCCCTTTTCCGGGGAGCTGTTTTTT.

The V and J genes are TRBV29-1 and TRBJ2-1; D possibly uses TRBD1 or TRBD2 (5 bases each). Between the trimmed V and J ends, which lost 7 bases and 8 bases, there was a span of 21 bases. Germline lookup yields CDR1 SQVTM and CDR2 ANQGSEA. This CDR3 spans 14 amino acids. For the CDR3, the DNA is TGCAGCGCCCGGGGCGGGTGGGGAAAGGATGAGCAGTTCTTC. Translation: CSARGGWGKDEQFF.

Only a few counts were recorded for this clone. The rearrangement uses TRBV2 and TRBJ2-2, with D unresolved. V was shortened by 7 bases and J by 2 bases, with 5 bases between the two germline ends. The CDR3 consists of 12 residues. Per germline, CDR1 SNHLY and CDR2 FYNNEI. This chain's CDR3 is CASTPNTGELFF. In nucleotides, the CDR3 is TGTGCCAGCACACCCAACACCGGGGAGCTGTTTTTT.

This clone has just one count. The chain links TRBV15 to TRBJ2-4, with D possibly being TRBD2 (5 bases). This CDR3 comprises 21 residues. CDR1 is LNHNV and CDR2 is YYDKDF in the germline V gene (reference sequence). The V end lost 0 bases, the J end lost 0 bases, and 24 bases lay between the germline ends. CDR3 loop: CATSRDLPRTVPGLAKNIQYF. CDR3 coding DNA: TGTGCCACCAGCAGAGACCTACCCCGGACTGTGCCTGGACTAGCCAAAAACATTCAGTACTTC.